The 10 T cell receptor beta chains given below trace back to one sample, sequenced in a study of technical replicates of blood from several donors. Produced via immunoSEQ multiplex PCR; TCRdb's table is partial and in-frame only. This sample has 15,000 or so clones, with more than 70% found just once. Material for sequencing was PBMCs. These receptors were taken from a human donor in good health.

This clone was recorded a few times. The rearrangement links TRBV30 to TRBJ1-1; possibly TRBD1 for D (6 bases). This CDR3 has 14 amino acids. Germline CDR1 GTSNPN, CDR2 SVGIG (reference sequence). V lost 4 bases and J lost 7, with 19 bases in between. The CDR3 sequence is CAWTVRDRFSEAFF. CDR3 sequence (DNA): TGTGCCTGGACAGTCCGCGACAGGTTTAGTGAAGCTTTCTTT.

This clone was recorded only once. The chain links TRBV28 to TRBJ1-1, with D unclear. The CDR3 sequence is 12 residues long. The V end lost 5 bases, the J end lost 1 base, and 5 bases lay between the germline ends. The germline gives CDR1 MDHEN, CDR2 SYDVKM. The CDR3 DNA reads TGTGCCAGCAGTAACGGGAACACTGAAGCTTTCTTT. As protein: CASSNGNTEAFF.

The CDR3 is CASSSRSTSGRDEQYF. CDR3 coding DNA: TGTGCCAGCAGCTCAAGATCGACTAGCGGGAGGGACGAGCAGTACTTC. The genes are TRBV11-2 and TRBJ2-7; 14 bases map to TRBD2. Looked up from germline, CDR1 is SGHAT and CDR2 is FQNNGV. After removal of 4 bases from V and 5 bases from J, the junction contained 7 bases not matched to a gene. This CDR3 region has 16 residues.

The chain recombines TRBV5-1 with TRBJ2-2; no firm D call. The germline V and J ends were trimmed by 5 bases and 7 bases, with 18 bases remaining between them. Germline CDR1 SGHRS, CDR2 YFSETQ. The CDR3 extends over 15 amino acids. Here the CDR3 reads CASRPRPGSYGELFF. The CDR3 DNA follows: TGCGCCAGCAGACCGCGTCCGGGTTCATACGGGGAGCTGTTTTTT. The whole variable domain, remainder taken from reference TRBV5-1 and TRBJ2-2, is KAGVTQTPRYLIKTRGQQVTLSCSPISGHRSVSWYQQTPGQGLQFLFEYFSETQRNKGNFPGRFSGRQFSNSRSEMNVSTLELGDSALYLCASRPRPGSYGELFFGEGSRLTVL.

The rearrangement uses TRBV2 and TRBJ2-7, with TRBD2 matching over 10 bases. The trim removed 7 bases at V and 5 bases at J, leaving 11 bases unmatched. From germline, CDR1 is SNHLY and CDR2 FYNNEI. The CDR3 has 15 amino acids. CDR3 sequence reads: CASISSTSGMNEQYF. The CDR3 DNA sequence: TGTGCCAGCATTTCGAGCACTAGCGGGATGAACGAGCAGTACTTC.

The chain links TRBV4-2 to TRBJ2-1; D perhaps matches TRBD2 (5 bases). Trimming took 0 bases from V and 0 from J, leaving 12 bases between them. CDR1 and CDR2 (germline): LGHNA, YNFKEQ. The CDR3 runs to 17 residues. Here the CDR3 DNA reads TGTGCCAGCAGCCAAGAGTCGGGATCAAGCTCCTACAATGAGCAGTTCTTC. Encoded protein: CASSQESGSSSYNEQFF.

The chain couples TRBV6-5 to TRBJ2-3; 8 bases line up with TRBD2. The CDR3 is made up of 14 amino acids. The ends lost 4 bases at V and 5 bases at J; junction bases unmatched: 5. Germline lookup yields CDR1 MNHEY and CDR2 SVGAGI. The CDR3 sequence: CASSLIGREDTQYF. The CDR3 coding sequence is TGTGCCAGCAGTTTAATCGGGAGGGAAGATACGCAGTATTTT.

This chain joins TRBV7-9 and TRBJ2-2; 9 bases map to TRBD2. CDR1 is SEHNR and CDR2 is FQNEAQ in the germline V gene (reference sequence). The CDR3 consists of 16 residues. V shed 4 bases and J 5 bases; nucleotides not matched to a gene: 8. CDR3 sequence: CASSSSSGIITGELFF. The CDR3 coding sequence is TGTGCCAGCAGCTCATCTAGCGGGATAATTACCGGGGAGCTGTTTTTT.

The V and J genes are TRBV9 and TRBJ2-1, with TRBD2 matching over 11 bases. V shed 0 bases, J shed 6 bases, and the junction held 11 bases outside the gene matches. The CDR3 loop spans 18 amino acids. The germline CDR1 and CDR2 sequences are SGDLS and YYNGEE. Written as DNA, the CDR3 is TGTGCCAGCAGCGTAGTAGGGACTAGCGGAAGTGGGGGCAATGAGCAGTTCTTC. Protein sequence: CASSVVGTSGSGGNEQFF.

This chain joins TRBV18 and TRBJ2-7, with 10 bases identical to TRBD2. CDR3 length: 15 amino acids. With 4 bases clipped from V and 4 bases from J, the junction kept 7 bases outside the gene matches. The V gene's germline CDR1 is KGHSH and CDR2 LQKENI. CDR3 amino acids: CASSQGLAETYEQYF. CDR3 sequence (DNA): TGTGCCAGCTCACAAGGACTAGCGGAGACATACGAGCAGTACTTC.